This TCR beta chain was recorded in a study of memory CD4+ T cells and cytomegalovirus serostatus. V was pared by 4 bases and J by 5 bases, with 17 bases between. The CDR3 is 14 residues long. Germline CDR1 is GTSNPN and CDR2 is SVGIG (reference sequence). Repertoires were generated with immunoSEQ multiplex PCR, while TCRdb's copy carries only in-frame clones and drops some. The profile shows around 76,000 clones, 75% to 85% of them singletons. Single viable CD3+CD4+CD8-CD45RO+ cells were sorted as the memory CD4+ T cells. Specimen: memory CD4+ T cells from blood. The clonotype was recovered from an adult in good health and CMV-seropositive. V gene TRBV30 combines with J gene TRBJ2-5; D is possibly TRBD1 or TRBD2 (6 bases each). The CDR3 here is CAWTRIRGGETQYF. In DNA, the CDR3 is TGTGCCTGGACCAGGATCAGGGGAGGTGAGACCCAGTACTTC. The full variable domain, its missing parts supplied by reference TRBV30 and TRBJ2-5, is SQTIHQWPATLVQPVGSPLSLECTVEGTSNPNLYWYRQAAGRGLQLLFYSVGIGQISSEVPQNLSASRPQDRQFILSSKKLLLSDSGFYLCAWTRIRGGETQYFGPGTRLLVL.